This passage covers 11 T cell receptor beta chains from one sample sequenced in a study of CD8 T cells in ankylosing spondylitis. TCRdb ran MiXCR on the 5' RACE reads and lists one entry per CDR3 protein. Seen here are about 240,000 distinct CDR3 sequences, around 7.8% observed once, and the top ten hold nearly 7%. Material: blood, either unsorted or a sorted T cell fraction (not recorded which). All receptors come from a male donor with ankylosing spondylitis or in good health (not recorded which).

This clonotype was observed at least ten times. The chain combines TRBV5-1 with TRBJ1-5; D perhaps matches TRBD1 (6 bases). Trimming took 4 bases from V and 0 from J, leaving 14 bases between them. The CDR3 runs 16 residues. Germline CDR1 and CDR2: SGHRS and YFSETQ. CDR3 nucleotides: TGCGCCAGCAGCCCTCGAGCAGGGGATAGCAATCAGCCCCAGCATTTT. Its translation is CASSPRAGDSNQPQHF.

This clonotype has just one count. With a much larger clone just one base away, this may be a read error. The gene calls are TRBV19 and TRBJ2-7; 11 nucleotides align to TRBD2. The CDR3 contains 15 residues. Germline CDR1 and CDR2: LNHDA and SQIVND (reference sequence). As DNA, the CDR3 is TGTGCCTGTAGTTCCGGGACTAGCGGCTCCTACGAGCAGTACTTC. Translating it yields CACSSGTSGSYEQYF.

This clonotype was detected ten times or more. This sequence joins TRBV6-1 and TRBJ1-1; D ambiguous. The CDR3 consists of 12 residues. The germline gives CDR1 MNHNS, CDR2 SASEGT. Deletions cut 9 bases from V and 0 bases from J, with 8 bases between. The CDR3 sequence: CASGEMNTEAFF. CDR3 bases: TGTGCCAGTGGTGAGATGAACACTGAAGCTTTCTTT.

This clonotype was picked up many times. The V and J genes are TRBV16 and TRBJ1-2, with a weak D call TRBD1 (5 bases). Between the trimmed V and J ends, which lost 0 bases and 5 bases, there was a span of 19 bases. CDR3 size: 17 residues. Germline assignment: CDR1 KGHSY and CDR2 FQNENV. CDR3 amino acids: CASSQSAGHGLAYGYTF. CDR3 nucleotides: TGTGCCAGCAGCCAATCGGCGGGGCACGGACTTGCTTATGGCTACACCTTC.

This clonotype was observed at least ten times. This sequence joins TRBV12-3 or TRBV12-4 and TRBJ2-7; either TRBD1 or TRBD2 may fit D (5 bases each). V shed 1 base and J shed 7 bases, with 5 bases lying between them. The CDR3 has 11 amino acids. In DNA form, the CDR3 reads TGTGCCAGCAGTTTAGGGGGGGAGCAGTACTTC. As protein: CASSLGGEQYF.

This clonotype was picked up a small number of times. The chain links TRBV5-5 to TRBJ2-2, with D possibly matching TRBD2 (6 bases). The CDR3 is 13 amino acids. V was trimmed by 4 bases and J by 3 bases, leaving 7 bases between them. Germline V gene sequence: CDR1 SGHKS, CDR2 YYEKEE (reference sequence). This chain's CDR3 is CASSGGYTGELFF. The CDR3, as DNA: TGTGCCAGCAGCGGGGGGTACACCGGGGAGCTGTTTTTT.

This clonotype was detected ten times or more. As DNA, the CDR3 is TGTGCCAGCAGTCCGGAGGGGGGCTATGGCTACACCTTC. It codes for CASSPEGGYGYTF. The rearrangement joins TRBV27 to TRBJ1-2; possibly TRBD1 for D (6 bases). Trimming shortened V by 5 bases and J by 4 bases, and 11 bases separated the two germline ends. Germline CDR1 MNHEY, CDR2 SMNVEV (reference sequence). CDR3 length equals 13 residues.

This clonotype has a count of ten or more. The CDR3 nucleotides read TGTGCCAGCAGCTCGGGCAGCTCCGGCTACACCTTC. Translated: CASSSGSSGYTF. V usage is TRBV7-9 and J usage is TRBJ1-2; D gene ambiguous. V gave up 4 bases and J gave up 8 bases, with 11 bases separating them. The CDR3 runs 12 residues. Per germline, CDR1 SEHNR and CDR2 FQNEAQ (reference sequence).

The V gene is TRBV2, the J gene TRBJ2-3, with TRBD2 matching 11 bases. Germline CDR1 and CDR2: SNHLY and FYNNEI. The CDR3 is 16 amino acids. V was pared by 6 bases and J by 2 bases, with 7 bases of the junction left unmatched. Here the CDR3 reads CASRDTSGGYTDTQYF. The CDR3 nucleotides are TGTGCCAGCAGAGATACTAGCGGGGGATACACAGATACGCAGTATTTT.

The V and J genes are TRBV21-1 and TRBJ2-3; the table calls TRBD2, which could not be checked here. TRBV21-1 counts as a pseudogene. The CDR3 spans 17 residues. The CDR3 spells CASSKGRLADRTDTQYF. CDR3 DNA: TGTGCCAGCAGCAAAGGGCGTCTAGCGGACCGCACAGATACGCAGTATTTT.

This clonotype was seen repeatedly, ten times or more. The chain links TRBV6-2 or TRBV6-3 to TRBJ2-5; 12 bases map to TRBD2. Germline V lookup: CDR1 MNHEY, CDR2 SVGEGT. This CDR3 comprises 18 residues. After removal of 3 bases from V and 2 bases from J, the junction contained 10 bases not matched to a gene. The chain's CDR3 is CASSYHLGTSGRQETQYF. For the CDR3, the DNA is TGTGCCAGCAGTTATCACCTCGGGACTAGCGGGCGACAAGAGACCCAGTACTTC.